Following are 17 T cell receptor beta chains from one sample sequenced in a study of T cell responses to AZD1222 COVID-19 vaccine. The method was immunoSEQ multiplex PCR; TCRdb's version includes in-frame clones alone and lacks a portion of them. In the table there are over 95,000 clones, 91% of which are singletons. The sample here was peripheral blood, taken on day 0 of AZD1222 vaccination. The receptor set was obtained from an adult in good health.

The table lists this clone with a count of one. V usage is TRBV5-1 and J usage is TRBJ2-7, with D maybe TRBD2 (5 bases). The ends were cut back, 5 bases at V and 3 bases at J, with 12 bases in the middle. The CDR3 is made up of 13 amino acids. Germline V lookup: CDR1 SGHRS, CDR2 YFSETQ. The CDR3 DNA reads as TGCGCCAGCAGTTCGGGGAACAACTACGAGCAGTACTTC. Residues: CASSSGNNYEQYF.

J is TRBJ2-5 and V is TRBV5-1; D remains ambiguous. Germline V gene data show CDR1 as SGHRS and CDR2 as YFSETQ. This CDR3 contains 14 residues. V lost 0 bases, J lost 8 bases, and 14 bases lay in between. CDR3: CASSLEGQVETQYF. The DNA for the CDR3 is TGCGCCAGCAGCTTGGAGGGCCAAGTAGAAACCCAGTACTTC. Drawing the rest from reference TRBV5-1 and TRBJ2-5, the complete variable domain is KAGVTQTPRYLIKTRGQQVTLSCSPISGHRSVSWYQQTPGQGLQFLFEYFSETQRNKGNFPGRFSGRQFSNSRSEMNVSTLELGDSALYLCASSLEGQVETQYFGPGTRLLVL.

The chain has TRBV11-3 and TRBJ1-4, with 8 bases fitting TRBD1. The length of the CDR3 is 17 residues. In germline, CDR1 is SGHNT, CDR2 YENEEA. The V gene end was trimmed by 4 bases and the J gene end by 1 base; junction bases not matched to a gene: 8. The CDR3 loop reads CASSSRTGKGTNEKLFF. The CDR3 DNA is TGTGCCAGCAGCTCGCGGACAGGGAAGGGAACTAATGAAAAACTGTTTTTT.

V usage is TRBV20-1 and J usage is TRBJ1-2; 11 nucleotides agree with TRBD1. V lost 3 bases and J lost 6; bases outside the gene matches: 6. The CDR3 totals 14 residues. CDR1 is DFQATT, CDR2 SNEGSKA, per germline (reference sequence). CDR3 in amino acids: CSASGQGARDGYTF. As DNA, the CDR3 is TGCAGTGCTAGTGGACAGGGGGCGCGGGATGGCTACACCTTC.

The chain joins TRBV30 to TRBJ2-7, with D tentatively TRBD2 (6 bases). V was clipped by 4 bases and J by 5 bases, with 12 bases between them. CDR3 size: 12 residues. The germline V gene encodes CDR1 GTSNPN and CDR2 SVGIG (reference sequence). CDR3 DNA sequence: TGTGCCTGGATGGGGGGTTTAAACGAGCAGTACTTC. Amino acids: CAWMGGLNEQYF.

This chain connects TRBV3-1 (or the pseudogene TRBV3-2) to TRBJ1-4; D gene ambiguous. Germline CDR1 is LGHDT and CDR2 is YNNKEL (reference sequence). Trimming removed 5 bases at V and 8 bases at J, with 18 bases between. The CDR3 extends over 15 amino acids. As DNA, the CDR3 is TGTGCCAGCAGCGTAGGTGCGGTCCCGAGGGAAAAACTGTTTTTT. As protein: CASSVGAVPREKLFF.

The chain has TRBV7-2 and TRBJ1-1; a weak D match, TRBD1 (5 bases). Germline CDR1 reads SGHTA; CDR2 reads FQGNSA. The V and J ends lost 5 bases and 13 bases respectively, with 20 bases between them. The CDR3 sequence is 13 residues long. CDR3 sequence (DNA): TGTGCCAGCAGCACCGGGACTTTCCCTGAGCTTTTCTTT. Translated, it gives CASSTGTFPELFF.

This chain connects TRBV19 to TRBJ2-2, with D perhaps matching TRBD1 (6 bases). V was shortened by 6 bases and J by 1 base, with 9 bases between the two germline ends. CDR3 size: 14 residues. Germline CDR1 LNHDA, CDR2 SQIVND (reference sequence). The CDR3 DNA sequence: TGTGCCAGTAGGGCGACAGGGAACACCGGGGAGCTGTTTTTT. It encodes CASRATGNTGELFF. The full variable domain, with the rest looked up from reference TRBV19 and TRBJ2-2, is DGGITQSPKYLFRKEGQNVTLSCEQNLNHDAMYWYRQDPGQGLRLIYYSQIVNDFQKGDIAEGYSVSREKKESFPLTVTSAQKNPTAFYLCASRATGNTGELFFGEGSRLTVL.

As for this clone: Other DNA sequences in this sample translate to the same CDR3. CDR3 region: CASSPPGPYEQYF. The CDR3 nucleotides read TGTGCCAGCAGCCCCCCGGGGCCGTACGAGCAGTACTTC. The chain joins TRBV13 to TRBJ2-7; either TRBD1 or TRBD2 may supply D (5 bases each). The CDR3 is 13 residues long. With 5 bases removed from V and 4 bases from J, the gap between germline ends came to 12 bases. Germline V gene data show CDR1 as PRHDT and CDR2 as FYEKMQ (reference sequence).

The chain joins TRBV3-1 (or the pseudogene TRBV3-2) to TRBJ2-1, with TRBD1 as a possible D gene (5 bases). Germline values: CDR1 LGHDT, CDR2 YNNKEL (reference sequence). V lost 1 base and J lost 3, with 13 bases in between. This CDR3 region has 16 residues. CDR3 in DNA: TGTGCCAGCAGCCAAGCCCCCCAGGGCGGCTACAATGAGCAGTTCTTC. Protein sequence: CASSQAPQGGYNEQFF.

This rearrangement joins TRBV4-2 to TRBJ2-1; a possible D gene is TRBD1 (6 bases). Germline CDR1 is LGHNA and CDR2 is YNFKEQ. This CDR3 region has 12 residues. V was pared by 0 bases and J by 13 bases, with 10 bases between. This CDR3 is CASSQDEGEQFF. The CDR3 DNA reads TGTGCCAGCAGCCAAGATGAGGGGGAACAGTTCTTC.

The chain couples TRBV6-2 or TRBV6-3 to TRBJ2-3, with a possible D match to TRBD2 (6 bases). This CDR3 spans 13 amino acids. CDR1 and CDR2 (germline): MNHEY, SVGEGT. Between the trimmed V and J ends, which lost 5 bases and 8 bases, there was a span of 14 bases. The CDR3 sequence is CASSPRLVGTQYF. The CDR3 DNA reads as TGTGCCAGCAGTCCGCGACTAGTGGGTACGCAGTATTTT.

The rearrangement links TRBV28 to TRBJ1-1, with unresolved D. This CDR3 contains 13 residues. Germline assignment: CDR1 MDHEN and CDR2 SYDVKM. V shed 5 bases and J shed 7 bases, with 14 bases lying between them. CDR3 in DNA: TGTGCCAGCAGTCCCTACCCAGCGCTTGAAGCTTTCTTT. Amino acids: CASSPYPALEAFF.

The chain uses TRBV28 and TRBJ2-7, with D tentatively TRBD2 (6 bases). The ends were cut back, 2 bases at V and 0 bases at J, with 17 bases in the middle. The CDR3 contains 17 residues. Per germline, CDR1 MDHEN and CDR2 SYDVKM. The CDR3 here is CASSLTVRGKSSYEQYF. Here the CDR3 DNA reads TGTGCCAGCAGTTTAACGGTACGCGGGAAGAGCTCCTACGAGCAGTACTTC.

The rearrangement links TRBV24-1 to TRBJ2-1; 11 bases are a match to TRBD2. V shed 9 bases, J shed 9 bases, and the junction held 12 bases outside the gene matches. The CDR3 length is 15 residues. Germline CDR1 reads KGHDR; CDR2 reads SFDVKD. The DNA for the CDR3 is TGTGCCACCGCGATAGCGGGGGGGCAAATGGTTGAGCAGTTCTTC. Its translation is CATAIAGGQMVEQFF.

The CDR3 loop is CASSFPGGALMNTEAFF. Written as DNA, the CDR3 is TGTGCCAGCAGCTTCCCGGGGGGAGCGCTCATGAACACTGAAGCTTTCTTT. This chain joins TRBV7-9 and TRBJ1-1; perhaps TRBD1 as D (5 bases). CDR1 is SEHNR and CDR2 is FQNEAQ in the germline V gene (reference sequence). Trimming took 3 bases from V and 0 from J, leaving 17 bases between them. This CDR3 spans 17 amino acids. Full variable domain (outside the CDR3, taken from reference TRBV7-9 and TRBJ1-1): DTGVSQNPRHKITKRGQNVTFRCDPISEHNRLYWYRQTLGQGPEFLTYFQNEAQLEKSRLLSDRFSAERPKGSFSTLEIQRTEQGDSAMYLCASSFPGGALMNTEAFFGQGTRLTVV.

The rearrangement links TRBV28 to TRBJ1-4; 7 bases align to TRBD1. The J segment lost 4 bases and the V segment lost 9 bases, leaving 5 bases of the junction unmatched. Germline assignment: CDR1 MDHEN and CDR2 SYDVKM. The CDR3 is 13 residues long. This CDR3 is CASTGAVNEKLFF. The CDR3, as DNA: TGTGCCAGTACAGGGGCGGTTAATGAAAAACTGTTTTTT.